This record covers a single T cell receptor beta chain. Assay used: immunoSEQ multiplex PCR; TCRdb lists only in-frame clones, some missing. The sample yields around 300,000 clones, roughly 80% seen once. The source of the sample is a study of blood T cell repertoires in COVID-19. Study-wide context: Sources were T cells, B-cell-depleted T cells, or PBMCs; the material itself was cDNA or gDNA.

The CDR3 sequence is 15 residues long. V shed 0 bases and J 6 bases; nucleotides not matched to a gene: 3. Per germline, CDR1 SGDLS and CDR2 YYNGEE. This receptor was obtained from a woman aged 45-65 years who had recovered from COVID-19. Sequencing used peripheral blood. J is TRBJ1-4 and V is TRBV9; 9 bases are shared with TRBD1. The CDR3 loop reads CASSVDDRGYEKLFF. The CDR3, as DNA: TGTGCCAGCAGCGTAGATGACAGGGGGTATGAAAAACTGTTTTTT. Based on the CDR3 plus reference TRBV9 and TRBJ1-4, the full variable domain is DSGVTQTPKHLITATGQRVTLRCSPRSGDLSVYWYQQSLDQGLQFLIQYYNGEERAKGNILERFSAQQFPDLHSELNLSSLELGDSALYFCASSVDDRGYEKLFFGSGTQLSVL.